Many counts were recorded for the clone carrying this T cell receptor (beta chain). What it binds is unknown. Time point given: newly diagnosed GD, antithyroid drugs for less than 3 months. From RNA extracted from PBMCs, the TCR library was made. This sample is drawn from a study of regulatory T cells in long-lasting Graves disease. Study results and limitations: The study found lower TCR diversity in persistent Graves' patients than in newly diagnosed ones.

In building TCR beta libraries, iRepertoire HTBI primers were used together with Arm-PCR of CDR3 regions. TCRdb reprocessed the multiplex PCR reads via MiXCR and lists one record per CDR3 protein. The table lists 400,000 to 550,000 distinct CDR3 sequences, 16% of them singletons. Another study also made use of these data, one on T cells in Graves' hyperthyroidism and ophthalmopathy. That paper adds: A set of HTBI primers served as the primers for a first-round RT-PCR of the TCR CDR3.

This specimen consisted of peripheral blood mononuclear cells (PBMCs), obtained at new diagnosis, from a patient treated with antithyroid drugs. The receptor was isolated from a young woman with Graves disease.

CDR3 loop: CASSLSGLARLSYEQYF. The CDR3 DNA reads as TGTGCCAGCAGTTTATCTGGACTAGCGAGACTTTCCTACGAGCAGTACTTC. The rearrangement uses TRBV27 and TRBJ2-7; 9 positions agree with TRBD2. CDR1 and CDR2 (germline): MNHEY, SMNVEV (reference sequence). The ends lost 0 bases at V and 1 base at J; junction bases unmatched: 7. The CDR3 is 17 amino acids.